Listed below are T cell receptor beta chains from one sample, sequenced in a study of cytomegalovirus exposure and HLA in healthy donors. Profiled with immunoSEQ multiplex PCR; TCRdb holds only in-frame clones, not every one. The profile covers around 85,000 clones, with 80% appearing a single time and 20% to 25% taken by the ten largest. The sequenced material came from PBMCs. The receptors shown here come from a woman aged 45-65 years in good health and CMV-seropositive. The CDR3 runs from the conserved cysteine through the conserved F or W. The order of the fields is CDR3 protein, CDR3 DNA, CDR3 length, J gene, V gene, D gene, clone size. D genes are given only for firm matches. Expanded clones get a size class; other rows say once, few or many, or leave the size out.

CDR3: CASSNGLGGRSPLHF
DNA: TGTGCCAGCAGCAACGGGTTAGGGGGCAGATCACCCCTCCACTTT
length: 15
J: TRBJ1-6
V: TRBV21-1
D: NA
size: NA

CDR3: CASSVQAGATDTQYF
DNA: TGTGCCAGCAGCGTGCAAGCGGGGGCCACAGATACGCAGTATTTT
length: 15
J: TRBJ2-3
V: TRBV7-3
D: TRBD2
size: NA

CDR3: CASSIPDYQETQYF
DNA: TGTGCCAGTAGTATCCCGGACTACCAAGAGACCCAGTACTTC
length: 14
J: TRBJ2-5
V: TRBV19
D: NA
size: NA

CDR3: CASSSLSTGGPDEQFF
DNA: TGTGCCAGCAGTTCCCTGAGTACGGGAGGGCCCGATGAGCAGTTCTTC
length: 16
J: TRBJ2-1
V: TRBV6-4
D: TRBD2
size: NA

CDR3: CASSPFDTANEKLFF
DNA: TGTGCCAGCTCACCATTTGACACCGCTAATGAAAAACTGTTTTTT
length: 15
J: TRBJ1-4
V: TRBV18
D: NA
size: few

CDR3: CASSEGRVQETQYF
DNA: TGTGCCAGCAGTGAAGGCAGGGTTCAAGAGACCCAGTACTTC
length: 14
J: TRBJ2-5
V: TRBV2
D: NA
size: NA

CDR3: CATSRQELEMNYGYTF
DNA: TGTGCCACCAGCAGACAAGAACTCGAGATGAACTATGGCTACACCTTC
length: 16
J: TRBJ1-2
V: TRBV15
D: NA
size: NA

CDR3: CASSFRTGGGTGELFF
DNA: TGCGCCAGCAGCTTTAGGACAGGGGGCGGCACCGGGGAGCTGTTTTTT
length: 16
J: TRBJ2-2
V: TRBV5-1
D: TRBD1
size: once

CDR3: CASSLGGQGSYEQYF
DNA: TGTGCCAGCAGCTTGGGGGGACAGGGATCCTACGAGCAGTACTTC
length: 15
J: TRBJ2-7
V: TRBV5-4
D: TRBD1
size: NA

CDR3: CASRQGDQPQHF
DNA: TGTGCCAGCAGACAGGGAGATCAGCCCCAGCATTTT
length: 12
J: TRBJ1-5
V: TRBV6-5
D: NA
size: NA

CDR3: CASSTNPRDRVTYEQYF
DNA: TGTGCCAGCAGCACGAACCCCCGGGACAGGGTCACCTACGAGCAGTACTTC
length: 17
J: TRBJ2-7
V: TRBV7-3
D: TRBD1
size: once

CDR3: CASSSARGGTEAFF
DNA: TGTGCCAGCAGTTCCGCCCGGGGGGGCACTGAAGCTTTCTTT
length: 14
J: TRBJ1-1
V: TRBV7-9
D: NA
size: NA

CDR3: CASSLGTESYEQYF
DNA: TGTGCCAGCAGCTTAGGGACAGAGTCCTACGAGCAGTACTTC
length: 14
J: TRBJ2-7
V: TRBV5-6
D: TRBD1
size: NA

CDR3: CASSPPASDTQYF
DNA: TGTGCCAGCTCACCACCGGCATCAGATACGCAGTATTTT
length: 13
J: TRBJ2-3
V: TRBV18
D: NA
size: NA

CDR3: CAIMIAGSYNEQFF
DNA: TGTGCCATCATGATCGCCGGCTCCTACAATGAGCAGTTCTTC
length: 14
J: TRBJ2-1
V: TRBV10-3
D: NA
size: NA

CDR3: CASRSSGQHYGYTF
DNA: TGTGCCAGCAGATCATCCGGACAGCACTATGGCTACACCTTC
length: 14
J: TRBJ1-2
V: TRBV6-5
D: NA
size: NA

CDR3: CASSFTDYGYTF
DNA: TGTGCCAGCAGCTTCACGGACTATGGCTACACCTTC
length: 12
J: TRBJ1-2
V: TRBV7-9
D: NA
size: NA

CDR3: CASSEEERSEQFF
DNA: TGTGCCAGCAGTGAAGAGGAGAGATCGGAGCAGTTCTTC
length: 13
J: TRBJ2-1
V: TRBV6-1
D: NA
size: NA

CDR3: CASSLNERGELFF
DNA: TGTGCCAGCAGCTTAAACGAACGGGGGGAGCTGTTTTTT
length: 13
J: TRBJ2-2
V: TRBV7-3
D: NA
size: NA

CDR3: CASSLGLQGGNYGYTF
DNA: TGTGCCAGCAGCTTGGGGTTACAGGGTGGCAACTATGGCTACACCTTC
length: 16
J: TRBJ1-2
V: TRBV5-6
D: NA
size: NA

CDR3: CASSSASLIGELFF
DNA: TGTGCCAGCAGCTCTGCCAGTTTGATCGGGGAGCTGTTTTTT
length: 14
J: TRBJ2-2
V: TRBV11-3
D: NA
size: NA

CDR3: CASSKGQGSNEKLFF
DNA: TGTGCCAGCAGCAAAGGTCAGGGCTCTAATGAAAAACTGTTTTTT
length: 15
J: TRBJ1-4
V: TRBV6-1
D: NA
size: NA

CDR3: CASSVVGGGGDTQYF
DNA: TGTGCCAGCAGCGTAGTTGGTGGGGGCGGAGATACGCAGTATTTT
length: 15
J: TRBJ2-3
V: TRBV9
D: NA
size: once

CDR3: CATSRDGLAGDTNTGELFF
DNA: TGTGCCACCAGCAGAGACGGACTAGCGGGGGATACGAACACCGGGGAGCTGTTTTTT
length: 19
J: TRBJ2-2
V: TRBV15
D: TRBD2
size: NA

CDR3: CAWSPTANYGYTF
DNA: TGTGCCTGGAGCCCCACGGCTAACTATGGCTACACCTTC
length: 13
J: TRBJ1-2
V: TRBV30
D: NA
size: NA

CDR3: CASSLLWRGGSYNEQFF
DNA: TGTGCCAGCAGCTTGTTGTGGCGGGGGGGCTCCTACAATGAGCAGTTCTTC
length: 17
J: TRBJ2-1
V: TRBV5-6
D: TRBD2
size: NA

CDR3: CASGLLPGTTLSQPQHF
DNA: TGTGCTAGTGGTCTCCTCCCAGGGACAACTCTCAGTCAGCCCCAGCATTTT
length: 17
J: TRBJ1-5
V: TRBV12-5
D: NA
size: NA

CDR3: CAISPRISGGSNEQFF
DNA: TGTGCCATCAGCCCCAGGATATCAGGGGGCTCCAATGAGCAGTTCTTC
length: 16
J: TRBJ2-1
V: TRBV10-3
D: TRBD1
size: NA

CDR3: CASSDGTWEGAFF
DNA: TGTGCCAGCAGTGACGGCACGTGGGAGGGAGCTTTCTTT
length: 13
J: TRBJ1-1
V: TRBV6-1
D: NA
size: medium-sized

CDR3: CASSLDSPKGGEQYF
DNA: TGTGCCAGCAGCTTGGACAGTCCTAAAGGGGGCGAGCAGTACTTC
length: 15
J: TRBJ2-7
V: TRBV7-9
D: NA
size: NA

CDR3: CASSRLAGGRTDTQYF
DNA: TGCGCCAGCAGCCGACTAGCGGGGGGCAGGACAGATACGCAGTATTTT
length: 16
J: TRBJ2-3
V: TRBV5-1
D: TRBD2
size: NA

CDR3: CASSQETSGVTDTQYF
DNA: TGCGCCAGCAGCCAAGAGACTAGCGGGGTCACAGATACGCAGTATTTT
length: 16
J: TRBJ2-3
V: TRBV4-1
D: TRBD2
size: NA

CDR3: CSVRTGSSGNTIYF
DNA: TGCAGCGTTCGGACAGGCTCCTCTGGAAACACCATATATTTT
length: 14
J: TRBJ1-3
V: TRBV29-1
D: TRBD1
size: NA